These 5 T cell receptor beta chains originate from one sample sequenced in a study of siplizumab effects on memory and regulatory T cells. Profiled with immunoSEQ multiplex PCR; TCRdb holds only in-frame clones, not every one. The sample lists around 100,000 clones, about nine tenths seen once, with 12% in the top ten. Sequenced input: non-Treg CD4+ T cells sorted from blood. Receptor source: a human donor in good health.

The rearrangement joins TRBV4-1 to TRBJ2-3; TRBD2 aligns across 8 bases. Per the germline V gene, CDR1 is MGHRA and CDR2 is YSYEKL. There are 16 residues in the CDR3. Losses at the gene ends were 1 base for V and 1 base for J; bases not matched to a gene: 4. The CDR3 DNA reads as TGCGCCAGCAGCCAAGGAAGCGGGAGAGGCACAGATACGCAGTATTTT. Protein: CASSQGSGRGTDTQYF.

For this clone: Other DNA sequences within the sample encode an identical CDR3. V gene TRBV20-1 combines with J gene TRBJ2-5; D uncertain. The CDR3 has 11 amino acids. V gave up 3 bases and J gave up 1 base, with 3 bases separating them. Germline CDR1 and CDR2: DFQATT and SNEGSKA (reference sequence). The DNA for the CDR3 is TGCAGTGCTAGTGGCCAAGAGACCCAGTACTTC. Amino acids: CSASGQETQYF.

The chain carries TRBV5-1 and TRBJ2-1; 9 nucleotides match TRBD2. Germline V gene data show CDR1 as SGHRS and CDR2 as YFSETQ. Losses at the gene ends were 1 base for V and 3 bases for J; bases not matched to a gene: 2. This CDR3 has 15 residues. This CDR3 is CASSLISGSYNEQFF. Here the CDR3 DNA reads TGCGCCAGCAGCTTGATTAGCGGGAGCTACAATGAGCAGTTCTTC. Complete variable domain (other parts from reference TRBV5-1 and TRBJ2-1): KAGVTQTPRYLIKTRGQQVTLSCSPISGHRSVSWYQQTPGQGLQFLFEYFSETQRNKGNFPGRFSGRQFSNSRSEMNVSTLELGDSALYLCASSLISGSYNEQFFGPGTRLTVL.

The chain is built from TRBV6-6 and TRBJ2-2; D ambiguous. There are 14 residues in the CDR3. The V and J ends lost 6 bases and 2 bases respectively, with 10 bases between them. The germline V gene encodes CDR1 MNHNY and CDR2 SVGAGI (reference sequence). The CDR3 protein is CASRKGPNTGELFF. DNA for the CDR3: TGTGCCAGCAGGAAAGGACCTAACACCGGGGAGCTGTTTTTT.

The chain couples TRBV6-5 to TRBJ2-5; perhaps D is TRBD1 or TRBD2 (5 bases each). The J call may be in error: the DNA end matches TRBJ2-7 better. The CDR3 covers 16 residues. Germline CDR1 reads MNHEY; CDR2 reads SVGAGI. The CDR3 spells CASSYSRGTVSYEQYF. The CDR3 DNA reads TGTGCCAGCAGTTACTCGAGGGGTACAGTCTCCTACGAGCAGTACTTC.